The rows below give T cell receptor beta chains drawn from one sample of a study of T-cell reconstitution after alpha-beta-depleted transplantation in children. MiXCR was run by TCRdb on the PCR reads, yielding one entry per CDR3 protein. The sample records about 600,000 distinct CDR3 sequences, 20% to 25% being singletons. Here the sequenced sample was PBMCs, mostly from graft donor cells, taken 360 days after TCRalphabeta/CD19-depleted stem cell transplant. Receptors were obtained from a boy under three years old who had a stem cell transplant for acute myeloid leukemia, so the T cells may come from the graft donor. CDR3s include the opening cysteine and the closing phenylalanine or tryptophan. The order of the fields is clone size, D gene, V gene, J gene, CDR3 protein, CDR3 DNA. D genes are given only for firm matches. Clone size is stated in some rows and not others, as once, few, many or a class when expanded.

clone_size: few
d_call: NA
v_call: TRBV12-3/TRBV12-4
j_call: TRBJ1-1
cdr3_aa: CASSRYTLEAFF
cdr3_nt: TGTGCCAGCAGTAGGTATACGTTGGAGGCTTTCTTT

clone_size: many
d_call: TRBD2
v_call: TRBV12-3/TRBV12-4
j_call: TRBJ2-5
cdr3_aa: CASSFTRTRDNQETQYF
cdr3_nt: TGTGCCAGCAGTTTTACAAGGACTAGGGATAACCAAGAGACCCAGTACTTC

clone_size: NA
d_call: NA
v_call: TRBV7-9
j_call: TRBJ2-1
cdr3_aa: CASSLVELGSSYNEQFF
cdr3_nt: TGTGCCAGCAGCTTAGTCGAGCTTGGGAGCTCCTACAATGAGCAGTTCTTC

clone_size: NA
d_call: TRBD2
v_call: TRBV6-5
j_call: TRBJ2-1
cdr3_aa: CASSYSRASGGREQFF
cdr3_nt: TGTGCCAGCAGTTACTCTAGGGCTAGCGGGGGACGAGAGCAGTTCTTC

clone_size: few
d_call: NA
v_call: TRBV20-1
j_call: TRBJ2-2
cdr3_aa: CSARNRVSNTGELFF
cdr3_nt: TGCAGTGCTAGAAACAGGGTTTCGAACACCGGGGAGCTGTTTTTT

clone_size: few
d_call: TRBD1
v_call: TRBV5-1
j_call: TRBJ1-6
cdr3_aa: CASSTSGTGGNSPLHF
cdr3_nt: TGCGCCAGCAGCACATCCGGGACAGGGGGCAATTCACCCCTCCACTTT

clone_size: NA
d_call: NA
v_call: TRBV11-3
j_call: TRBJ2-1
cdr3_aa: CASSSGDGGSYNEQFF
cdr3_nt: TGTGCCAGCAGCTCAGGAGATGGGGGCTCCTACAATGAGCAGTTCTTC

clone_size: few
d_call: NA
v_call: TRBV9
j_call: TRBJ2-3
cdr3_aa: CASSVEDSYTQYF
cdr3_nt: TGTGCCAGCAGCGTAGAGGACTCCTATACGCAGTATTTT

clone_size: few
d_call: NA
v_call: TRBV20-1
j_call: TRBJ2-1
cdr3_aa: CSAREPGGKYNEQFF
cdr3_nt: TGCAGTGCTAGAGAACCCGGGGGCAAATACAATGAGCAGTTCTTC

clone_size: NA
d_call: TRBD2
v_call: TRBV28
j_call: TRBJ2-4
cdr3_aa: CASSGDLAGLAKNIQYF
cdr3_nt: TGTGCCAGCAGTGGGGATCTAGCGGGGCTAGCCAAAAACATTCAGTACTTC

clone_size: NA
d_call: TRBD1
v_call: TRBV13
j_call: TRBJ1-6
cdr3_aa: CASSLGGGVYNSPLHF
cdr3_nt: TGTGCCAGCAGCTTAGGAGGGGGCGTATATAATTCACCCCTCCACTTT

clone_size: many
d_call: NA
v_call: TRBV12-3/TRBV12-4
j_call: TRBJ1-2
cdr3_aa: CASSPDGGLGYGYTF
cdr3_nt: TGTGCCAGCAGTCCGGATGGGGGATTGGGCTATGGCTACACCTTC

clone_size: NA
d_call: NA
v_call: TRBV7-2
j_call: TRBJ1-5
cdr3_aa: CASSLVQSSNQPQHF
cdr3_nt: TGTGCCAGCAGCTTAGTACAGTCTAGCAATCAGCCCCAGCATTTT

clone_size: NA
d_call: TRBD2
v_call: TRBV5-5
j_call: TRBJ2-3
cdr3_aa: CASSPLASGSTDTQYF
cdr3_nt: TGTGCCAGCAGCCCTCTCGCTAGCGGAAGCACAGATACGCAGTATTTT

clone_size: NA
d_call: NA
v_call: TRBV27
j_call: TRBJ2-1
cdr3_aa: CASTPDPFREQFF
cdr3_nt: TGTGCCAGCACCCCGGACCCATTTCGAGAGCAGTTCTTC

clone_size: few
d_call: TRBD1
v_call: TRBV11-2
j_call: TRBJ2-3
cdr3_aa: CASSYRTGATDTQYF
cdr3_nt: TGTGCCAGCAGCTACCGGACAGGGGCCACAGATACGCAGTATTTT

clone_size: NA
d_call: NA
v_call: TRBV7-3
j_call: TRBJ2-1
cdr3_aa: CASSRGGQRGNEQFF
cdr3_nt: TGTGCCAGCAGCCGAGGTGGGCAACGGGGCAATGAGCAGTTCTTC

clone_size: many
d_call: NA
v_call: TRBV5-4
j_call: TRBJ1-2
cdr3_aa: CASSLPSYGYTF
cdr3_nt: TGTGCCAGCAGTTTGCCCTCCTATGGCTACACCTTC

clone_size: few
d_call: TRBD2
v_call: TRBV20-1
j_call: TRBJ2-5
cdr3_aa: CSALPGKRGETQYF
cdr3_nt: TGCAGTGCCCTCCCTGGGAAGCGGGGGGAGACCCAGTACTTC

clone_size: NA
d_call: NA
v_call: TRBV5-1
j_call: TRBJ2-1
cdr3_aa: CASSRGQTYNEQFF
cdr3_nt: TGCGCCAGCAGTCGAGGACAGACCTACAATGAGCAGTTCTTC

clone_size: NA
d_call: NA
v_call: TRBV20-1
j_call: TRBJ1-2
cdr3_aa: CSAEDSYFNGYTF
cdr3_nt: TGCAGTGCTGAGGACAGTTACTTCAATGGCTACACCTTC

clone_size: few
d_call: NA
v_call: TRBV6-4
j_call: TRBJ2-6
cdr3_aa: CASSETLSGANVLTF
cdr3_nt: TGTGCCAGCAGTGAGACCCTTTCTGGGGCCAACGTCCTGACTTTC

clone_size: NA
d_call: TRBD1
v_call: TRBV29-1
j_call: TRBJ1-2
cdr3_aa: CSAGQGVGAYGYTF
cdr3_nt: TGCAGCGCTGGACAGGGGGTGGGGGCCTATGGCTACACCTTC